Below are 5 T cell receptor beta chains sequenced from a single sample in a study of shared clonotypes between healthy human individuals. The assay was immunoSEQ multiplex PCR, and TCRdb's table has in-frame clones only and misses some. Of just over 2,000,000 clones in the sample, over 85% were seen once. Naive CD8 cells, CD45RO-negative and positively selected for CCR7, excluded terminally differentiated effector memory CD45RA+ cells. The sequenced sample was naive CD8+ T cells sorted from blood. These receptors originate from a man younger than 30 in good health.

The chain joins TRBV13 to TRBJ2-5, with a weak D call TRBD2 (6 bases). V dropped 0 bases and J dropped 2 bases, with 10 bases sitting between them. The CDR3 contains 15 residues. CDR1 and CDR2 from the germline V gene are PRHDT and FYEKMQ (reference sequence). The CDR3 bases are TGTGCCAGCAGCTTAGGTGGGAGCGGGCAAGAGACCCAGTACTTC. The encoded protein is CASSLGGSGQETQYF.

This clone was seen a few times. CDR3 residues: CASSPGPGSYNSPLHF. The CDR3 region has the DNA TGCGCCAGCTCGCCAGGACCCGGCTCTTATAATTCACCCCTCCACTTT. V and J are TRBV4-1 and TRBJ1-6; D remains unclear. This CDR3 contains 16 residues. Trimming took 8 bases from V and 4 from J, leaving 18 bases between them. The V gene's germline CDR1 is MGHRA and CDR2 YSYEKL.

This sequence joins TRBV7-9 and TRBJ1-3; D remains ambiguous. Germline V CDR1 and CDR2: SEHNR, FQNEAQ (reference sequence). Trimming left V 7 bases short and J 0 bases short, with 13 bases between. CDR3 size: 15 residues. CDR3 bases: TGTGCCAGCACCATAGACGCCAGCTCTGGAAACACCATATATTTT. Amino acid sequence: CASTIDASSGNTIYF. The complete variable domain, with remaining parts taken from reference TRBV7-9 and TRBJ1-3, reads DTGVSQNPRHKITKRGQNVTFRCDPISEHNRLYWYRQTLGQGPEFLTYFQNEAQLEKSRLLSDRFSAERPKGSFSTLEIQRTEQGDSAMYLCASTIDASSGNTIYFGEGSWLTVV.

The gene calls are TRBV4-1 and TRBJ2-7, with D tentatively TRBD2 (6 bases). The CDR3 has 14 residues. V lost 3 bases and J lost 7, with 16 bases in between. From germline, CDR1 is MGHRA and CDR2 YSYEKL. The CDR3: CASSQRTTTGEQYF. CDR3 in DNA: TGCGCCAGCAGCCAGAGGACTACCACCGGGGAGCAGTACTTC.

The chain employs TRBV7-3 and TRBJ2-3; 10 bases match TRBD2. There are 18 residues in the CDR3. Germline-derived CDR1 and CDR2 are SGHTA and FQGTGA. J was trimmed by 3 bases and V by 5 bases; bases with no gene match: 14. The CDR3 spells CASSLERPASGGTDTQYF. The CDR3 DNA reads as TGTGCCAGCAGCCTAGAGCGGCCCGCTAGCGGGGGTACAGATACGCAGTATTTT.